The 26 T cell receptor beta chains listed next were all sequenced from one sample in a study of T cells in Graves' hyperthyroidism and ophthalmopathy. Researchers amplified the TCR beta CDR3 regions from RNA transcripts. HTBI primers drove first-round RT-PCR of the TCR CDR3. From the multiplex PCR reads, TCRdb called clonotypes with MiXCR, one entry per CDR3 protein. Counted here are some 270,000 distinct CDR3 sequences, roughly 13% occurring once; the ten biggest clones make up roughly 7.9%. The material sequenced was blood. The receptors here all came from a woman in her 40s with Graves' hyperthyroidism.

This clonotype was detected ten times or more. This chain uses TRBV9 with TRBJ2-3; 12 bases align to TRBD2. Unmatched junction bases numbered 3, after V lost 0 bases and J lost 4 bases. The CDR3 has 16 amino acids. CDR1 is SGDLS and CDR2 is YYNGEE in the germline V gene. The CDR3: CASSVGLAGVPDTQYF. CDR3 bases: TGTGCCAGCAGCGTAGGACTAGCGGGAGTACCAGATACGCAGTATTTT.

This clonotype appeared many times. The rearrangement links TRBV5-5 to TRBJ2-5; 8 bases fit TRBD1. The V and J ends lost 4 bases and 4 bases, in that order; junction bases with no gene match: 9. The CDR3 extends over 15 amino acids. Germline CDR1 and CDR2: SGHKS and YYEKEE (reference sequence). CDR3 residues: CASSPTWTGRETQYF. The CDR3 DNA follows: TGTGCCAGCAGCCCTACCTGGACAGGGCGAGAGACCCAGTACTTC.

The chain recombines TRBV5-1 with TRBJ1-6, with D maybe TRBD1 (5 bases). Germline V CDR1 and CDR2: SGHRS, YFSETQ. This CDR3 has 16 residues. Trimming stripped 0 bases from V and 13 bases from J, with 20 bases between. The CDR3 DNA is TGCGCCAGCAGCTTGGTACTTTGTCCCTCCTGGGGGCCCCTCCACTTT. This codes for CASSLVLCPSWGPLHF.

The chain has TRBV18 and TRBJ1-3; 8 nucleotides line up with TRBD1. CDR1 and CDR2 (germline): KGHSH, LQKENI. V gave up 4 bases and J gave up 2 bases; unmatched junction bases: 7. This CDR3 is 16 amino acids long. CDR3 nucleotide sequence: TGTGCCAGCTCACGGGACAGGCGGGACACTGGAAACACCATATATTTT. This codes for CASSRDRRDTGNTIYF.

Ten or more counts support this clonotype. The V call is TRBV29-1, the J call TRBJ2-3, with no clear D. The germline CDR1 and CDR2 sequences are SQVTM and ANQGSEA. This CDR3 is built from 13 residues. V was cut by 6 bases and J by 3 bases, with 13 bases left in between. The CDR3 bases are TGCAGCGTATGGGCCCCCGGGACAGATACGCAGTATTTT. Translation: CSVWAPGTDTQYF.

The gene calls are TRBV19 and TRBJ2-2, with TRBD1 matching over 8 bases. J was trimmed by 9 bases and V by 5 bases; bases with no gene match: 23. CDR1 is LNHDA, CDR2 SQIVND, per germline (reference sequence). This CDR3 spans 19 amino acids. The DNA of the CDR3 is TGTGCCAGTAGTCTTCGACAGGGGCAACCTTCTCGGAACTCCAGGGAGCTGTTTTTT. Translation gives CASSLRQGQPSRNSRELFF.

The chain joins TRBV19 to TRBJ2-3; the D is unclear. Germline CDR1 and CDR2: LNHDA and SQIVND (reference sequence). The V end was cut by 1 base, the J end by 2 bases, with 7 bases between. There are 14 residues in the CDR3. CDR3 loop: CASSIGLDTDTQYF. The CDR3 DNA is TGTGCCAGTAGTATAGGACTTGACACAGATACGCAGTATTTT.

This clonotype was counted between two and nine times. V is TRBV19 and J is TRBJ1-2; 9 bases are a match to TRBD1. In germline, CDR1 is LNHDA, CDR2 SQIVND (reference sequence). V shed 3 bases and J 6 bases; nucleotides not matched to a gene: 2. The CDR3 is made up of 13 amino acids. The CDR3 nucleotides are TGTGCCAGTAGTATCGGGACAGGGAATGGCTACACCTTC. It specifies CASSIGTGNGYTF.

This clonotype was seen many times. V is TRBV7-9 and J is TRBJ2-7, with 10 bases lining up with TRBD2. V was clipped by 5 bases and J by 1 base; unmatched bases: 5. The length of the CDR3 is 15 residues. Per germline, CDR1 SEHNR and CDR2 FQNEAQ (reference sequence). The CDR3 DNA is TGTGCCAGCAGCCTCCCGGGACTAGCGTCCTACGAGCAGTACTTC. It encodes CASSLPGLASYEQYF.

The chain has TRBV6-1 and TRBJ2-2; 7 nucleotides match TRBD1. Per germline, CDR1 MNHNS and CDR2 SASEGT. With 6 bases clipped from V and 4 bases from J, the junction kept 8 bases outside the gene matches. CDR3 size: 15 residues. The CDR3 loop reads CASRVGAGGTGELFF. CDR3 coding DNA: TGTGCCAGCAGGGTGGGGGCAGGGGGCACCGGGGAGCTGTTTTTT.

This clonotype was seen ten or more times. The chain combines TRBV29-1 with TRBJ2-5; 7 bases agree with TRBD1. Germline trimming cut 7 bases from V and 2 bases from J; bases unmatched to any gene: 4. The CDR3 has 12 amino acids. Germline V lookup: CDR1 SQVTM, CDR2 ANQGSEA. The CDR3 protein is CSGLRGQETQYF. DNA for the CDR3: TGCAGCGGGCTCAGGGGGCAAGAGACCCAGTACTTC.

This clonotype was observed at least ten times. J is TRBJ2-2 and V is TRBV19; the D gene is possibly TRBD1 (6 bases). CDR3 length equals 13 residues. The germline V gene has CDR1 LNHDA and CDR2 SQIVND (reference sequence). V was shortened by 3 bases and J by 5 bases, with 7 bases between the two germline ends. The chain's CDR3 is CASSIQGTGELFF. CDR3 bases: TGTGCCAGTAGTATTCAGGGGACCGGGGAGCTGTTTTTT.

This clonotype was counted at least ten times. The chain employs TRBV7-9 and TRBJ2-1, with TRBD2 matching over 11 bases. Germline CDR1 reads SEHNR; CDR2 reads FQNEAQ (reference sequence). Trimming at V came to 4 bases and at J to 7 bases, leaving 6 bases not matched to a gene. This CDR3 region has 15 residues. The CDR3 nucleotides read TGTGCCAGCAGCTCGCTAGCGGGAGGCAGGAATGAGCAGTTCTTC. Its translation is CASSSLAGGRNEQFF.

The table lists this clonotype with a count of one. This chain links TRBV20-1 with TRBJ2-3, with D uncertain. V was shortened by 7 bases and J by 5 bases, with 10 bases between the two germline ends. CDR3 length: 11 residues. The V gene's germline CDR1 is DFQATT and CDR2 SNEGSKA (reference sequence). CDR3 region: CSDAERDTQYF. CDR3 nucleotide sequence: TGCAGTGATGCCGAGAGAGATACGCAGTATTTT.

This clonotype was seen many times. At one boundary the junction diverges from the germline segment, which might be a read error. This sequence joins TRBV7-7 and TRBJ2-2, with D uncertain. The length of the CDR3 is 13 residues. Looked up from germline, CDR1 is SSHAT and CDR2 is FNYEAQ (reference sequence). CDR3: CASSSSRTGELFF. DNA of the CDR3: TGTGCTAGCAGCTCAAGCAGGACCGGGGAGCTGTTTTTT.

The table lists this clonotype with many counts. The chain uses TRBV25-1 and TRBJ1-5; D is unclear. The V end lost 0 bases, the J end lost 10 bases, and 10 bases lay between the germline ends. Germline CDR1 and CDR2: MGHDK and SYGVNS. The CDR3 totals 13 residues. In nucleotides, the CDR3 is TGTGCCAGCAGTGAATACCCGATCTATCCCCAGCATTTT. Translating it yields CASSEYPIYPQHF.

This clonotype was found many times. The chain joins TRBV12-3 or TRBV12-4 to TRBJ2-5, with 8 bases matching TRBD2. This CDR3 contains 16 residues. V was pared by 6 bases and J by 5 bases, with 14 bases of the junction left unmatched. The CDR3 is CASSLSGIGAPETQYF. The CDR3 DNA reads TGTGCCAGCAGCCTTAGCGGGATCGGGGCTCCGGAGACCCAGTACTTC.

This clonotype was found a few times. This chain joins TRBV19 and TRBJ2-5; TRBD2 matches 8 bases. The germline CDR1 and CDR2 sequences are LNHDA and SQIVND (reference sequence). The ends lost 9 bases at V and 5 bases at J; junction bases unmatched: 14. The CDR3 runs 15 residues. The CDR3 bases are TGTGCCAGCCGCAAGGCTAGCGGGTCGCGTGAGACCCAGTACTTC. This translates into CASRKASGSRETQYF.

This clonotype was counted many times. V is TRBV2 and J is TRBJ2-7, with D perhaps assigned TRBD1 or TRBD2 (6 bases each). Germline-derived CDR1 and CDR2 are SNHLY and FYNNEI. The CDR3 is 13 amino acids. Trimming cost V 9 bases and J 2 bases, with 14 bases left between them. The CDR3 coding sequence is TGTGCCAGTTTAGGGGGAGGTACCTACGAGCAGTACTTC. This gives the protein CASLGGGTYEQYF.

This clonotype came up many times. V is TRBV2 and J is TRBJ1-3, with 8 positions matching TRBD1. There are 17 residues in the CDR3. Germline V gene data show CDR1 as SNHLY and CDR2 as FYNNEI. V was pared by 5 bases and J by 0 bases, with 9 bases of the junction left unmatched. The CDR3 loop is CASSMGQVFPSGNTIYF. CDR3 coding DNA: TGTGCCAGCAGTATGGGACAGGTCTTTCCCTCTGGAAACACCATATATTTT.

Ten or more counts support this clonotype. The V gene is TRBV2, the J gene TRBJ1-4; D gene ambiguous. Trimming removed 1 base at V and 12 bases at J, with 15 bases between. Germline V gene data show CDR1 as SNHLY and CDR2 as FYNNEI. The CDR3 contains 14 residues. The CDR3 nucleotides read TGTGCCAGCAGTGAAGTCACCTGGAGGATAGAACTGTTTTTT. Protein sequence: CASSEVTWRIELFF.

The chain couples TRBV5-1 to TRBJ1-2; 12 bases align to TRBD1. Germline-derived CDR1 and CDR2 are SGHRS and YFSETQ. The CDR3 extends over 17 amino acids. The trim removed 3 bases at V and 0 bases at J, leaving 6 bases unmatched. The CDR3 is CASSWGTGGASNYGYTF. The CDR3 region has the DNA TGCGCCAGCAGCTGGGGGACAGGGGGCGCCTCTAACTATGGCTACACCTTC. The variable domain in full, with the rest retrieved from reference TRBV5-1 and TRBJ1-2, is KAGVTQTPRYLIKTRGQQVTLSCSPISGHRSVSWYQQTPGQGLQFLFEYFSETQRNKGNFPGRFSGRQFSNSRSEMNVSTLELGDSALYLCASSWGTGGASNYGYTFGSGTRLTVV.

Ten or more counts support this clonotype. The chain recombines TRBV12-3 or TRBV12-4 with TRBJ1-5, with 8 positions matching TRBD1. V lost 5 bases, J lost 3 bases, and 9 bases stayed unmatched. The CDR3 is 16 residues long. The CDR3 DNA sequence: TGTGCCAGCAGTAGACAAGGGACAGGATTCAATCAGCCCCAGCATTTT. Amino acid sequence: CASSRQGTGFNQPQHF.

This clonotype was detected ten times or more. The V gene is TRBV9, the J gene TRBJ2-3; TRBD1 matches at 8 bases. The CDR3 runs to 16 residues. Unmatched junction bases numbered 12, after V lost 3 bases and J lost 6 bases. Germline assignment: CDR1 SGDLS and CDR2 YYNGEE. DNA of the CDR3: TGTGCCAGCAGCGCCCAGGGGGCAAACTTGAGGGATACGCAGTATTTT. Its protein is CASSAQGANLRDTQYF.

Of note for this clonotype: This may be a read error, as it is one base from a much larger clone. The genes are TRBV28 and TRBJ1-5; maybe TRBD1 (5 bases). Trimming took 5 bases from V and 5 from J, leaving 16 bases between them. The CDR3 totals 15 residues. The germline V gene has CDR1 MDHEN and CDR2 SYDVKM. The CDR3 DNA sequence: TGTGCCAGCAGTGGTGGTGGGGGGAGCGATCAGCCCCAGCATTTT. This encodes CASSGGGGSDQPQHF. The whole variable domain, filled in from reference TRBV28 and TRBJ1-5, reads DVKVTQSSRYLVKRTGEKVFLECVQDMDHENMFWYRQDPGLGLRLIYFSYDVKMKEKGDIPEGYSVSREKKERFSLILESASTNQTSMYLCASSGGGGSDQPQHFGDGTRLSIL.

This clonotype was recorded many times. The V and J genes are TRBV12-3 or TRBV12-4 and TRBJ1-1; D unclear. The germline V and J ends were trimmed by 3 bases and 7 bases, with 6 bases remaining between them. This CDR3 is built from 11 residues. The CDR3 DNA sequence: TGTGCCAGCAGTTTCTCTGGTGAAGCTTTCTTT. Translating it yields CASSFSGEAFF.